The 2 T cell receptor beta chains below were found in one sample sequenced in a study of T cell repertoires in cytomegalovirus infection. Via MiXCR, TCRdb re-called the reads, giving one row per CDR3 protein. The sample holds some 240,000 distinct CDR3 sequences, over 15% seen once. Material for sequencing was CD8+ T cells from PBMCs. The receptors derive from a human donor in good health (CMV status not recorded). Some clones in this sample may be carry-over from other donors' samples.

The gene calls are TRBV23-1 and TRBJ2-1; either TRBD1 or TRBD2 may fit D (5 bases each). TRBV23-1 is an ORF, with its function uncertain. The ends were cut back, 5 bases at V and 2 bases at J, with 16 bases in the middle. This CDR3 is 16 amino acids long. The CDR3 nucleotides read TGCGCCAGCAGTTTGACTGGGACGGGAACCTACAATGAGCAGTTCTTC. Protein sequence: CASSLTGTGTYNEQFF.

This clonotype was recorded a few times. The chain carries TRBV29-1 and TRBJ1-1; 7 bases fit TRBD1. The CDR3 spans 13 residues. The germline gives CDR1 SQVTM, CDR2 ANQGSEA. V shed 6 bases and J 3 bases; nucleotides not matched to a gene: 7. CDR3 loop: CSVPQGPYTEAFF. The CDR3 DNA follows: TGCAGCGTCCCACAGGGGCCGTACACTGAAGCTTTCTTT.